This record covers a single T cell receptor (beta chain). Antigen specificity is unknown. These data are taken from a study of a mutant IDH1 vaccine in newly diagnosed glioma. The repertoire was sequenced with immunoSEQ multiplex PCR; TCRdb's copy has only in-frame clones and lacks some. The table shows around 30,000 clones, with roughly 90% occurring only once. Time point reported: week 11, during vaccination. Topical imiquimod accompanied each vaccine dose, which consisted of 300 ug of mutant IDH1 20-mer peptide. CDR3 length: 15 residues. V was trimmed by 5 bases and J by 2 bases, leaving 13 bases between them. Germline loops: CDR1 MNHEY, CDR2 SVGAGI.

This chain uses TRBV6-5 with TRBJ2-1, with D possibly matching TRBD1 (6 bases). This TCR came from a man between 18 and 35 years old with glioma. This sample comprised PBMCs, obtained from a glioma patient whose treatment included an IDH1 peptide vaccine. The CDR3 sequence: CASSPLQGAYNEQFF. CDR3 coding DNA: TGTGCCAGCAGTCCTCTACAGGGAGCCTACAATGAGCAGTTCTTC.